The subject of this entry is one TCR beta chain. Sequencing used immunoSEQ multiplex PCR; TCRdb keeps in-frame clones, though not all of them. The sample includes around 270,000 clones, 80% to 90% of them seen just once. Across 20 to 25 US areas, participants ranged in age from roughly 18 to 89 years. Participants reported their clinical history, and cohort assignment relied on those reports. This entry is derived from a study of blood T cell repertoires in COVID-19. The overall study: Donors in the United States, Italy and Spain gave samples during acute or convalescent COVID-19.

CDR1 and CDR2 (germline): KGHSH, LQKENI. The CDR3 consists of 15 residues. Trimming took off 3 bases at V and 0 bases at J, with 11 bases between the two ends. The source material was PBMCs or T cells enriched from blood (not recorded which). The J gene is TRBJ2-5, the V gene TRBV18; possibly TRBD2 for D (6 bases). This TCR derives from a woman between 40 and 50 years old who had been exposed to COVID-19. The CDR3 sequence: CASSPTRGNQETQYF. The CDR3 bases are TGTGCCAGCTCACCCACCCGGGGGAACCAAGAGACCCAGTACTTC. The variable domain in full, completed from reference TRBV18 and TRBJ2-5, reads NAGVMQNPRHLVRRRGQEARLRCSPMKGHSHVYWYRQLPEEGLKFMVYLQKENIIDESGMPKERFSAEFPKEGPSILRIQQVVRGDSAAYFCASSPTRGNQETQYFGPGTRLLVL.